In its sample, the clone carrying this T cell receptor (beta chain) was seen many times. TCRdb reprocessed the reads with MiXCR, giving one entry per CDR3 protein. The table lists under 20,000 distinct CDR3 sequences, roughly a tenth of them singletons. These data come from a study of type 1 regulatory T cells. Background on the study: T-allo10 is an in vitro-generated, Tr1-enriched CD4 T cell product specific for alloantigen.

The germline CDR1 and CDR2 sequences are LGHDT and YNNKEL (reference sequence). This CDR3 comprises 17 residues. V dropped 2 bases and J dropped 1; count of bases not matched to a gene: 11. The sequencing sample was made of CD4+ T cells, either the whole sample or a sorted fraction (not recorded which). The chain couples TRBV3-1 to TRBJ2-7; 7 bases agree with TRBD1. The TCR was taken from a human donor in good health. This CDR3 is CASSQQPTGQISYEQYF. CDR3 DNA sequence: TGTGCCAGCAGCCAACAACCGACAGGGCAAATTTCCTACGAGCAGTACTTC.